Following are 8 T cell receptor beta chains from one sample sequenced in a study of blood T cell repertoires in COVID-19. Method: immunoSEQ multiplex PCR; TCRdb's copy keeps in-frame clones and lacks some. Among 150,000 to 200,000 clones listed, about 83% were seen once. Sequencing input: peripheral blood. Receptors originate from a young man with active or convalescent COVID-19.

This chain's CDR3 is CASSGRGGSYEQYF. CDR3 bases: TGTGCCAGCAGCGGACGCGGGGGATCCTACGAGCAGTACTTC. The chain uses TRBV9 and TRBJ2-7; 7 bases align to TRBD2. Germline V CDR1 and CDR2: SGDLS, YYNGEE. The CDR3 has 14 amino acids. Trimming took 3 bases from V and 1 from J; bases not matched to a gene: 4.

The chain joins TRBV7-3 to TRBJ2-1, with D possibly TRBD1 on 6 matching bases. V lost 2 bases and J lost 3, with 11 bases in between. The germline V gene encodes CDR1 SGHTA and CDR2 FQGTGA. There are 15 residues in the CDR3. This CDR3 is CASSLAGAGYNEQFF. In DNA form, the CDR3 reads TGTGCCAGCAGCTTAGCAGGGGCAGGCTACAATGAGCAGTTCTTC. The variable domain in full, with the rest retrieved from reference TRBV7-3 and TRBJ2-1, is GAGVSQTPSNKVTEKGKYVELRCDPISGHTALYWYRQSLGQGPEFLIYFQGTGAADDSGLPNDRFFAVRPEGSVSTLKIQRTERGDSAVYLCASSLAGAGYNEQFFGPGTRLTVL.

V usage is TRBV10-2 and J usage is TRBJ1-1, with D maybe TRBD1 (5 bases). CDR1 is WSHSY and CDR2 is SAAADI in the germline V gene. This CDR3 is 12 amino acids long. V was trimmed by 7 bases and J by 1 base, leaving 7 bases between them. The CDR3 nucleotides are TGCGCCAGCACAACAGGGAACACTGAAGCTTTCTTT. Its translation: CASTTGNTEAFF.

This clone was observed once. The chain carries TRBV19 and TRBJ2-3, with 9 bases fitting TRBD1. Germline V gives CDR1 LNHDA, CDR2 SQIVND (reference sequence). V dropped 10 bases and J dropped 4; count of bases not matched to a gene: 15. The CDR3 runs 16 residues. The DNA of the CDR3 is TGTGCCACCACCCCGGGTTGGGACAGGGCGGCAGATACGCAGTATTTT. Translating it yields CATTPGWDRAADTQYF.

The V and J genes are TRBV7-9 and TRBJ2-5, with 7 bases identical to TRBD2. CDR1 is SEHNR, CDR2 FQNEAQ, per germline (reference sequence). V was clipped by 5 bases and J by 1 base; unmatched bases: 7. The CDR3 is made up of 15 amino acids. CDR3 sequence (DNA): TGTGCCAGCAGCCCTCACACTAGCGCCCAAGAGACCCAGTACTTC. This gives the protein CASSPHTSAQETQYF.

The chain employs TRBV11-3 and TRBJ1-1; 7 bases fit TRBD1. Germline CDR1 reads SGHNT; CDR2 reads YENEEA. The CDR3 consists of 14 residues. The trim removed 4 bases at V and 4 bases at J, leaving 6 bases unmatched. The CDR3 reads CASSSTGTGTEAFF. DNA of the CDR3: TGTGCCAGCAGCTCGACAGGGACGGGCACTGAAGCTTTCTTT.

In this sample, this clone turned up once. The gene calls are TRBV9 and TRBJ1-6; D ambiguous. V shed 3 bases and J shed 1 base, with 14 bases lying between them. This CDR3 region has 17 residues. Per germline, CDR1 SGDLS and CDR2 YYNGEE. The CDR3 DNA reads TGTGCCAGCAGCGCAGACTCAGTCGTTTCCTATAATTCACCCCTCCACTTT. This codes for CASSADSVVSYNSPLHF.

In this sample, this clone turned up once. The chain recombines TRBV12-3 or TRBV12-4 with TRBJ1-1; D not certain. The V end was cut by 2 bases, the J end by 11 bases, with 12 bases between. The CDR3 consists of 12 residues. CDR3 sequence reads: CASSLTGGRAFF. CDR3 nucleotides: TGTGCCAGCAGTTTAACCGGCGGGAGGGCTTTCTTT.